This T cell receptor beta chain was profiled in a study of post-analysis software for immune sequencing data. Study-wide context: The study covered relapsing-remitting, secondary progressive and progressive-relapsing courses of multiple sclerosis.

General study results and limits: About five TRBV segments, including TRBV5-6, TRBV5-1 and TRBV20-1, were more frequent in patients than controls.

This clonotype has only a few counts. Its antigen remains unidentified. Unique molecular identifiers had been added to the TCR beta cDNA libraries. TCRdb re-called the PCR reads through MiXCR, storing one row per CDR3 protein. In the table there are roughly 800,000 distinct CDR3 sequences, about 27% of which are singletons. Germline CDR1 SGHRS, CDR2 YFSETQ. Trimming removed 4 bases at V and 3 bases at J, with 19 bases between. CDR3 size: 16 residues. The sample consisted of blood. This clonotype originated in a girl between 5 and 17 years old with multiple sclerosis. This chain uses TRBV5-1 with TRBJ1-1; D may be TRBD1 (5 bases). CDR3 sequence (DNA): TGCGCCAGCAGCCAAAACTCCGGGACCCGGTACACTGAAGCTTTCTTT. Translating gives CASSQNSGTRYTEAFF.